Listed below are T cell receptor beta chains from one sample, sequenced in a study of blood T cell repertoires in COVID-19. Generated by immunoSEQ multiplex PCR, the TCRdb table keeps only in-frame clones and is missing some. This sample yields a few hundred thousand clones, of which roughly 86% are seen a single time; 0.7% to 0.85% belongs to the top ten. Sequencing input: peripheral blood. Receptors originate from a woman under 40 with acute or convalescent COVID-19. CDR3s include the opening cysteine and the closing phenylalanine or tryptophan. Fields, in order: CDR3 DNA, CDR3 protein, D gene, J gene, V gene, clone size. The D gene is left open where the match is weak. Rows may omit the clone size; those that give it use once, few, many or a size class.

TGTGCCACCAGTGATCTGACCAGGGGGGACACAGATACGCAGTATTTT CATSDLTRGDTDTQYF - TRBJ2-3 TRBV24-1 -
TGTGCCAGCAGCTCTGGGACAGGGATGGATACGCAGTATTTT CASSSGTGMDTQYF TRBD1 TRBJ2-3 TRBV13 -
TGTGCCAGTCGGCGGGAGGAGGGCACCGGGGAGCTGTTTTTT CASRREEGTGELFF TRBD2 TRBJ2-2 TRBV7-9 -
TGTGCCAGCAGTGATTTTCTCCGGGACAGTACGTACGAGCAGTACTTC CASSDFLRDSTYEQYF TRBD1 TRBJ2-7 TRBV2 -
TGCGCCAGCAGACAACCGGAGACAGACGAGTCAGAGACCCAGTACTTC CASRQPETDESETQYF - TRBJ2-5 TRBV5-1 -
TGCAGCGTTGACCAGTTTACAGATACGCAGTATTTT CSVDQFTDTQYF - TRBJ2-3 TRBV29-1 -
TGTGCCAGCAGTTTAGCCCCTAGCCCTCCTAGAAACACCGGGGAGCTGTTTTTT CASSLAPSPPRNTGELFF - TRBJ2-2 TRBV27 -
TGTGCCAGCAGCCCGGACAGGATTGCTAATTCACCCCTCCACTTT CASSPDRIANSPLHF TRBD1 TRBJ1-6 TRBV6-2/TRBV6-3 -
TGTGCCAGCAGTGACTCGGGTCGACAGGGGGGGCCCCTAATCAATCAGCCCCAGCATTTT CASSDSGRQGGPLINQPQHF TRBD1 TRBJ1-5 TRBV6-4 -
TGTGCCTGGAGATCCAGGGGTCAAAACACTGAAGCTTTCTTT CAWRSRGQNTEAFF - TRBJ1-1 TRBV30 -
TGTGCCAGCAGATACCGGGACAGGATAGGAACAGCTTTCTTT CASRYRDRIGTAFF TRBD1 TRBJ1-1 TRBV27 -
TGTGCCAGCAGCTTAACAGCGGGCACAGATACGCAGTATTTT CASSLTAGTDTQYF - TRBJ2-3 TRBV7-2 -
TGTGCCAGCAGCTTGGGGGCACAGAGAATGAACACTGAAGCTTTCTTT CASSLGAQRMNTEAFF - TRBJ1-1 TRBV7-9 -
TGTGCCAGCACTCAAAGACAGGTTGGATCTGGAAACACCATATATTTT CASTQRQVGSGNTIYF - TRBJ1-3 TRBV7-2 -
TGTGCCACCAGTAGGGGCCCCGCCTCAAACACTGAAGCTTTCTTT CATSRGPASNTEAFF - TRBJ1-1 TRBV24-1 -
TGTGCCAGCAGCTCACAGGGTCCGACAGGGGCCTACGAGCAGTACTTC CASSSQGPTGAYEQYF TRBD1 TRBJ2-7 TRBV7-9 once
TGTGCCAGCAGCTTAATATTGTCTAGCCGCACAGATACGCAGTATTTT CASSLILSSRTDTQYF - TRBJ2-3 TRBV7-9 -
TGTGCCAGCAGCCATATCGGGGACAGGGGTTGGAACACCGGGGAGCTGTTTTTT CASSHIGDRGWNTGELFF TRBD1 TRBJ2-2 TRBV3-1/TRBV3-2 -
TGTGCCAGCAGCCAAGAGGTGCGGGGCTCACCCCTCCACTTT CASSQEVRGSPLHF - TRBJ1-6 TRBV14 -
TGTGCCTGGACCGAAAACAGGGCTGAAGCTTTCTTT CAWTENRAEAFF - TRBJ1-1 TRBV30 -
TGCAGCGTAGCGATGGTCTCTGGGGCCAACGTCCTGACTTTC CSVAMVSGANVLTF - TRBJ2-6 TRBV29-1 -
TGTGCCAGCACCGCGGGAGGGCCGGCGGCCGGGGAGCTGTTTTTT CASTAGGPAAGELFF TRBD2 TRBJ2-2 TRBV6-5 few
TGTGCCAGCAGCTTAGTAACACTAGCGGGAGGTCAAGAGACCCAGTACTTC CASSLVTLAGGQETQYF TRBD2 TRBJ2-5 TRBV11-2 -
TGTGCCAGCAGCTTCTTGAGCCGTAACGTCCTGACTTTC CASSFLSRNVLTF - TRBJ2-6 TRBV5-6 few
TGTGCCTGGAGGGGAGGTAACTATGGCTACACCTTC CAWRGGNYGYTF - TRBJ1-2 TRBV30 -
TGTGCCAGCAGCTTAGCGGGGACTAGCGGGAACGACGAGCAGTACTTC CASSLAGTSGNDEQYF TRBD2 TRBJ2-7 TRBV7-2 once
TGTGCCAGTAGTACCCCCGGGACTAGCGGGATAGGCGAGCAGTACTTC CASSTPGTSGIGEQYF TRBD2 TRBJ2-7 TRBV19 -
TGCAGTGCTAGTCCTAGCGCCACCTACGAGCAGTACTTC CSASPSATYEQYF - TRBJ2-7 TRBV20-1 -
TGTGCCAGCAGCCTCCGGACAGGGGGCGACACCGGGGAGCTGTTTTTT CASSLRTGGDTGELFF TRBD1 TRBJ2-2 TRBV3-1/TRBV3-2 -
TGTGCCACCAGTCCTACAAGGCCGGGACAGGGGTACTCTGGGGCCAACGTCCTGACTTTC CATSPTRPGQGYSGANVLTF TRBD1 TRBJ2-6 TRBV24-1 -
TGTGCCAGCAGTTATTTGGGTGTACAGGGGAATTCACCCCTCCACTTT CASSYLGVQGNSPLHF TRBD1 TRBJ1-6 TRBV27 once
TGTGCCAGCAGCTTCAGGACTAGCGGGGGAACAAGCGGGGAGCTGTTTTTT CASSFRTSGGTSGELFF TRBD2 TRBJ2-2 TRBV7-3 -
TGTGCCTGGAGTGTACGGGGGTCGGGGGAAGGAAAGCAGTACTTC CAWSVRGSGEGKQYF - TRBJ2-7 TRBV30 -
TGTGCCAGTAGCCGGGAGTTAAATATGGGTGAGCAGTTCTTC CASSRELNMGEQFF - TRBJ2-1 TRBV19 -
TGTGCCAGCAGCTTGAAGAAAAACATGAACACTGAAGCTTTCTTT CASSLKKNMNTEAFF - TRBJ1-1 TRBV7-3 -
TGTGCCAGCAGCTTCCCCAGCGGGAGGAGAGAGCAGTACTTC CASSFPSGRREQYF TRBD2 TRBJ2-7 TRBV7-9 -
TGTGCCAGCAGCTTAAGGGGGGACAGGGGGCTCAACAATGAGCAGTTCTTC CASSLRGDRGLNNEQFF TRBD1 TRBJ2-1 TRBV11-2 -
TGTGCCAGTGCACAGGGGGCGTTGAATGAGCAGTTCTTC CASAQGALNEQFF TRBD1 TRBJ2-1 TRBV12-3/TRBV12-4 once
TGTGCCAGCAGTTTGGAGCGGGAGACAGGGTACGAGCAGTACTTC CASSLERETGYEQYF - TRBJ2-7 TRBV2 -
TGTGCCAGCAGCTCCCCAATAGATGGCGGGACGTACGAGCAGTACTTC CASSSPIDGGTYEQYF - TRBJ2-7 TRBV7-9 -
TGTGCCAGCAGCTTAGAAGTGACTTCCTACAATGAGCAGTTCTTC CASSLEVTSYNEQFF - TRBJ2-1 TRBV7-8 -
TGTGCCAGCAGTCCCCCGAGAGGCGGGGGATCTAGCACAGATACGCAGTATTTT CASSPPRGGGSSTDTQYF TRBD2 TRBJ2-3 TRBV27 once
TGTGCCAGCAGGGAAGACAGGGTGTTAAAGGGGGAGCTGTTTTTT CASREDRVLKGELFF TRBD1 TRBJ2-2 TRBV2 -
TGTGCCATCAGTCCATACAAAGACAGGAGGAGGTCACCCCTCCACTTT CAISPYKDRRRSPLHF - TRBJ1-6 TRBV10-3 -
TGTGCCAGCAGTTTATCGGTAACAGGGGGGTACGAGCAGTACTTC CASSLSVTGGYEQYF TRBD1 TRBJ2-7 TRBV27 -